The T cell receptor beta chain under discussion was sequenced for a study of cytomegalovirus exposure and HLA in healthy donors. At the level of the study: Earlier work reported about 110 million unique TCR beta sequences from about 180 million T cells.

Germline V gene sequence: CDR1 SGHRS, CDR2 YFSETQ. The trim removed 7 bases at V and 5 bases at J, leaving 3 bases unmatched. The CDR3 length is 12 residues. PCR primers comprised 60 Vbeta and 13 Jbeta primers. Method: immunoSEQ multiplex PCR; TCRdb's copy keeps in-frame clones and lacks some. This sample has fewer than 120,000 clones, with 70% to 90% found just once. The specimen was PBMCs. The chain carries TRBV5-1 and TRBJ2-1; 7 bases fit TRBD1. The TCR originated in a middle-aged man in good health and CMV-seronegative. In DNA form, the CDR3 reads TGCGCCAGCGGACAGGTAAACAATGAGCAGTTCTTC. Translating it yields CASGQVNNEQFF.